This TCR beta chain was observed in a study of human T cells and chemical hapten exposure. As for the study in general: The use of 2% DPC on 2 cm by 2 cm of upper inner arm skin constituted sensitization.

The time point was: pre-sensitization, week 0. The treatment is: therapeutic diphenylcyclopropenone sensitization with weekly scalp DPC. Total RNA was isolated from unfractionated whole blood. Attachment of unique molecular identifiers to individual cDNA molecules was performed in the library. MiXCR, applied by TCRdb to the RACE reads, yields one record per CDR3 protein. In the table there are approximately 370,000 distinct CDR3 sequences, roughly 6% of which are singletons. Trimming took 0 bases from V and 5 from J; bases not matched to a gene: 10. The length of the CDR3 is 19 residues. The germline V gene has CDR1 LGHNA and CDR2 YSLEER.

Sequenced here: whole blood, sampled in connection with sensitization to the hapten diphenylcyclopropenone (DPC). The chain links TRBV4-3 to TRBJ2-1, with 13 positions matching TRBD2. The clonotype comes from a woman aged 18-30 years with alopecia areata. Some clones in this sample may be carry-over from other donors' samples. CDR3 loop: CASSQDWGTSGVANNEQFF. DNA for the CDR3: TGCGCCAGCAGCCAAGACTGGGGGACTAGCGGGGTCGCCAACAATGAGCAGTTCTTC.